Listed here is a single T cell receptor beta chain. This entry comes from a study of blood T cell repertoires in COVID-19. J gave up 6 bases and V 5 bases, and 4 bases lay outside the gene matches. This CDR3 has 13 residues. Generated by immunoSEQ multiplex PCR, the TCRdb table keeps only in-frame clones and is missing some. Of over 200,000 clones in the sample, 75% to 90% were seen once. Sample: PBMCs or T cells enriched from blood (not recorded which). The V and J genes are TRBV12-3 or TRBV12-4 and TRBJ2-7; 10 nucleotides agree with TRBD1. This clonotype was obtained from a woman under 40 who had been exposed to COVID-19. The CDR3 loop reads CASSPGTGVEQYF. CDR3 coding DNA: TGTGCCAGCAGTCCCGGGACAGGGGTCGAGCAGTACTTC.